The source of this T cell receptor beta chain is a study of type 1 and type 2 diabetes patients. Background on the study: Sequencing for the whole study yielded 18,976,912 paired-end reads.

Ten milliliters of peripheral blood were drawn from each donor. Study findings and constraints: Unmatched age and gender across groups might bias interpretation. A median of one highly-expanded CD4+ clone, covering about 3.7% of reads, occurred in type 2 diabetes.

Amplification started from genomic DNA. Multiplex PCR with 30 forward and 13 reverse primers amplified the TCR beta CDR3. TCRdb passed the multiplex PCR reads through MiXCR, listing each CDR3 protein once. The sample contains approximately 260,000 distinct CDR3 sequences, around 50% of which appear only once. CDR3 length: 16 amino acids. The germline CDR1 and CDR2 sequences are MDHEN and SYDVKM. The V end lost 3 bases, the J end lost 0 bases, and 15 bases lay between the germline ends. On this clonotype itself: Antigen unknown.

The chain carries TRBV28 and TRBJ2-7, with D perhaps TRBD2 (6 bases). The specimen sequenced was peripheral blood mononuclear cells (PBMCs). This clonotype was sampled from a man aged 18 to 30 with type 2 diabetes. The CDR3 sequence is CASSFIPGLSSYEQYF. The CDR3 DNA reads as TGTGCCAGCAGTTTTATTCCGGGACTGTCCTCCTACGAGCAGTACTTC.